The 2 T cell receptor beta chains given below trace back to one sample, sequenced in a study of identical twins. In TCRdb, the 5' RACE reads were re-called with MiXCR into one record per CDR3 protein. Among hundreds of thousands of distinct CDR3 sequences listed, around 6% were seen once. Source material: naive T cells sorted from blood. The receptors stem from a man aged 18 to 29 in good health.

This clonotype was seen more than once but under ten times. The rearrangement joins TRBV27 to TRBJ2-4; maybe TRBD2 (7 bases). V lost 2 bases, J lost 6 bases, and 14 bases lay in between. The V gene's germline CDR1 is MNHEY and CDR2 SMNVEV (reference sequence). CDR3 length: 15 amino acids. In DNA, the CDR3 is TGTGCCAGCAGTTTAGCGGGGGCGAGCACAAACATTCAGTACTTC. It specifies CASSLAGASTNIQYF.

In its sample, this clonotype was seen a few times. This chain joins TRBV6-2 or TRBV6-3 and TRBJ2-1; D may be TRBD2 (6 bases). Germline values: CDR1 MNHEY, CDR2 SVGEGT. The CDR3 totals 16 residues. Trimming took off 0 bases at V and 0 bases at J, with 9 bases between the two ends. In DNA form, the CDR3 reads TGTGCCAGCAGTTACTCCGGGAGAGTCTCCTACAATGAGCAGTTCTTC. It translates to CASSYSGRVSYNEQFF.